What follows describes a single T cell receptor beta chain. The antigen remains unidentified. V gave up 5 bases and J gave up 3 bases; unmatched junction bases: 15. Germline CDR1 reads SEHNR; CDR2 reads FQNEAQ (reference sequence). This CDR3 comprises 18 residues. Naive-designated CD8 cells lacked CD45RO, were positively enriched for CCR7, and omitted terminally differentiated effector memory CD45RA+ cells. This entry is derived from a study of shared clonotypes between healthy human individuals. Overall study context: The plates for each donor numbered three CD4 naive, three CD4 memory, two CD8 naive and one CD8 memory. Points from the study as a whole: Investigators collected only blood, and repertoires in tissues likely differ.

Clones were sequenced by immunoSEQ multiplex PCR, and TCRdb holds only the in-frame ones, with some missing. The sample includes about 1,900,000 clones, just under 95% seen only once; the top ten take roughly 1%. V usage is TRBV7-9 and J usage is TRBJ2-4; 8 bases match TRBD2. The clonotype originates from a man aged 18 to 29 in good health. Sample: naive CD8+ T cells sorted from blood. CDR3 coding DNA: TGTGCCAGCAGCGTGGGACTAGTATATCTTGAGGGCAAAAACATTCAGTACTTC. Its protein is CASSVGLVYLEGKNIQYF.